This entry lists 4 T cell receptor beta chains sequenced from one sample in a study of blood T cells in healthy people across ages. With a J-beta primer mix and a sample-barcoded 5' primer, a second PCR ran about 7 to 12 cycles. TCRdb re-called the 5' RACE reads through MiXCR, storing one row per CDR3 protein. The data show around 1,000,000 distinct CDR3 sequences, approximately 26% seen once. Another study also made use of these data, one on T cells of mothers and their children.

Sequencing used blood. These receptors were taken from a girl aged 2 to 9 in good health.

In its sample, this clonotype was seen a few times. The chain combines TRBV3-1 with TRBJ1-1; a possible D gene is TRBD1 (5 bases). V shed 1 base and J shed 4 bases, with 10 bases lying between them. CDR1 and CDR2 from the germline V gene are LGHDT and YNNKEL (reference sequence). The CDR3 sequence is 14 residues long. The CDR3 region has the DNA TGTGCCAGCAGCCAAGTGGGGCAGGGCACTGAAGCTTTCTTT. Residues: CASSQVGQGTEAFF.

The J gene is TRBJ2-6, the V gene TRBV25-1; 11 bases fit TRBD1. The length of the CDR3 is 17 residues. CDR1 and CDR2 (germline): MGHDK, SYGVNS. V gave up 4 bases and J gave up 4 bases; unmatched junction bases: 6. CDR3 DNA: TGTGCCAGCAGTGGAAGGACAGGGGGCGTGGGGGCCAACGTCCTGACTTTC. The encoded protein is CASSGRTGGVGANVLTF. The variable domain in full, completed from reference TRBV25-1 and TRBJ2-6, reads EADIYQTPRYLVIGTGKKITLECSQTMGHDKMYWYQQDPGMELHLIHYSYGVNSTEKGDLSSESTVSRIRTEHFPLTLESARPSHTSQYLCASSGRTGGVGANVLTFGAGSRLTVL.

The gene calls are TRBV6-5 and TRBJ2-3, with unresolved D. Trimming pared 6 bases from V and 2 bases from J, leaving 15 bases between. CDR1 MNHEY and CDR2 SVGAGI come from the germline V gene. The CDR3 is made up of 15 amino acids. In DNA, the CDR3 is TGTGCCAGCAGACCCGGCGGCTCCTACACAGATACGCAGTATTTT. Amino acid sequence: CASRPGGSYTDTQYF.

This rearrangement joins TRBV7-3 to TRBJ2-2; D not certain. V was pared by 5 bases and J by 6 bases, with 7 bases between. Germline V CDR1 and CDR2: SGHTA, FQGTGA. CDR3 length equals 12 residues. CDR3 amino acids: CASSENSGELFF. The CDR3, as DNA: TGTGCCAGCAGCGAAAACTCCGGGGAGCTGTTTTTT.